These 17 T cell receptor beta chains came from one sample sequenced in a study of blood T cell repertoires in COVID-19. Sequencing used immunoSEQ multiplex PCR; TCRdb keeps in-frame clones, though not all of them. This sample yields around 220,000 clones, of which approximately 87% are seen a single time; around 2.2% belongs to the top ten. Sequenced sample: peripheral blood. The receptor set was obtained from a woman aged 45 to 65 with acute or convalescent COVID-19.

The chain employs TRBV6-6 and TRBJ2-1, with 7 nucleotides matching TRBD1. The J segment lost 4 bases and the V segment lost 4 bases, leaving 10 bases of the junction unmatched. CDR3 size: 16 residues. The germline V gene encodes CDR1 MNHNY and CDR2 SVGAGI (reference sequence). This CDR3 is CASSSKTGPPYNEQFF. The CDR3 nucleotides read TGTGCCAGCAGTTCCAAGACAGGGCCCCCTTACAATGAGCAGTTCTTC.

Here the CDR3 DNA reads TGTGCCAGCAGTTACTCGAGTAGGGTAGCGCTTGACACCGGGGAGCTGTTTTTT. Protein: CASSYSSRVALDTGELFF. The chain employs TRBV6-2 or TRBV6-3 and TRBJ2-2, with TRBD2 as a possible D gene (5 bases). The CDR3 contains 18 residues. The germline V gene encodes CDR1 MNHEY and CDR2 SVGEGT. Trimming took off 0 bases at V and 3 bases at J, with 17 bases between the two ends.

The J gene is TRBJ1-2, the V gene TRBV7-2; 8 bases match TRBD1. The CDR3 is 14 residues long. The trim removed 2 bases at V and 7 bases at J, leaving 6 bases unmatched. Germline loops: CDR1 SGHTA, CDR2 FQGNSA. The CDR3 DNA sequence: TGTGCCAGCAGCTTAAATCTAGGACAGGGTGGCTACACCTTC. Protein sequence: CASSLNLGQGGYTF.

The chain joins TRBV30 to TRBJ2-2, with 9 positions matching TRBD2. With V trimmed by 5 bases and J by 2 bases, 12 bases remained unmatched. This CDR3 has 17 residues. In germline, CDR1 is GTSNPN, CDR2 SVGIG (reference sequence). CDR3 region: CAWSRIGGGANTGELFF. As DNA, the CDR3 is TGTGCCTGGTCCCGCATTGGCGGGGGGGCAAACACCGGGGAGCTGTTTTTT.

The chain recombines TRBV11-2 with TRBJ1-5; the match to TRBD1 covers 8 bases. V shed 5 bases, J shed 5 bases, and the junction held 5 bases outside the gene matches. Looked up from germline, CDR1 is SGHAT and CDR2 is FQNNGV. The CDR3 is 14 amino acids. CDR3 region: CASSLGQGHQPQHF. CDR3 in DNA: TGTGCCAGCAGCCTTGGACAGGGCCATCAGCCCCAGCATTTT.

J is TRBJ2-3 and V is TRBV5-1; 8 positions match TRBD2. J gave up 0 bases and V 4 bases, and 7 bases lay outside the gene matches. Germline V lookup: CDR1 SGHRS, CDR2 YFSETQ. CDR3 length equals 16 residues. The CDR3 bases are TGCGCCAGCAGCCCCAGCGGGGGAACTAGCACAGATACGCAGTATTTT. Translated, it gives CASSPSGGTSTDTQYF.

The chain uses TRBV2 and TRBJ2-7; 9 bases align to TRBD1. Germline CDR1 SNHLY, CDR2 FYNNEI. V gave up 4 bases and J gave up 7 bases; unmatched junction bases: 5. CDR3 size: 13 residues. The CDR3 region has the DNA TGTGCCAGCAGTGGGGACAGGGCTAGGGAGCAGTACTTC. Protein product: CASSGDRAREQYF.

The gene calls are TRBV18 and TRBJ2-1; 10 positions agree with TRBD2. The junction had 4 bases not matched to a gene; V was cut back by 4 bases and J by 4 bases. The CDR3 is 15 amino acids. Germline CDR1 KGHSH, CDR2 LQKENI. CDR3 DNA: TGTGCCAGCTCACGGGAGCGGGAGGGTTACAATGAGCAGTTCTTC. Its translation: CASSREREGYNEQFF.

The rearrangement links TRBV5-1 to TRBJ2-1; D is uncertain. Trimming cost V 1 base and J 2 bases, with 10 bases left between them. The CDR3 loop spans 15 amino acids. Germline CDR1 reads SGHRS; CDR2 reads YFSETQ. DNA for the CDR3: TGCGCCAGCAGCTTGTCCCCTTTAGCCTACAATGAGCAGTTCTTC. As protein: CASSLSPLAYNEQFF.

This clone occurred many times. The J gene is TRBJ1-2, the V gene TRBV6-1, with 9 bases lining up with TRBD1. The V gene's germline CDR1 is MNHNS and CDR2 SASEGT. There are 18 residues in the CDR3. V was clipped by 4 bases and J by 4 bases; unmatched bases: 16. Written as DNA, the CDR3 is TGTGCCAGCAGTGGGTCAAGAGGACAGGGGAACAAAGGCTATGGCTACACCTTC. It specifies CASSGSRGQGNKGYGYTF.

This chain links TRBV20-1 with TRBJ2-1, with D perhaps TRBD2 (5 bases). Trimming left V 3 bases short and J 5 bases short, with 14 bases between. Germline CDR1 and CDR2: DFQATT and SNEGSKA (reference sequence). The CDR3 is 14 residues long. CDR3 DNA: TGCAGTGCTAGTAAGCGGAAACGCCACAATGAGCAGTTCTTC. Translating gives CSASKRKRHNEQFF.

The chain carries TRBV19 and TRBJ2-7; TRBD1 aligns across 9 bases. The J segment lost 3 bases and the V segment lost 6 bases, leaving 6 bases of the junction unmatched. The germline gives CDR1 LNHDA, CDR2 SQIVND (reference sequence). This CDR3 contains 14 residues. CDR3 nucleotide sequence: TGTGCCAGTAGCCTACAGGGGGCAAACTACGAGCAGTACTTC. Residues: CASSLQGANYEQYF.

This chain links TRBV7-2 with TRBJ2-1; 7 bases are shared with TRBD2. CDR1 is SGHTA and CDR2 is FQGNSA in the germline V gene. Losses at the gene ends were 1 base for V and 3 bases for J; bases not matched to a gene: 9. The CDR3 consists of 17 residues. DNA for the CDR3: TGTGCCAGCAGCTTAGGCGGCGGGAGACCTATCTACAATGAGCAGTTCTTC. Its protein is CASSLGGGRPIYNEQFF. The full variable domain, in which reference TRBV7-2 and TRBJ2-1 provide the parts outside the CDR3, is GAGVSQSPSNKVTEKGKDVELRCDPISGHTALYWYRQSLGQGLEFLIYFQGNSAPDKSGLPSDRFSAERTGGSVSTLTIQRTQQEDSAVYLCASSLGGGRPIYNEQFFGPGTRLTVL.

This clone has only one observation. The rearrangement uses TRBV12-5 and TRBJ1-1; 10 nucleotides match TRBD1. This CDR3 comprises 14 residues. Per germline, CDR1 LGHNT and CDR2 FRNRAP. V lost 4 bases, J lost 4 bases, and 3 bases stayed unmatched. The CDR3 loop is CASGWGTGVTEAFF. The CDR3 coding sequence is TGTGCTAGTGGTTGGGGGACAGGGGTCACTGAAGCTTTCTTT.

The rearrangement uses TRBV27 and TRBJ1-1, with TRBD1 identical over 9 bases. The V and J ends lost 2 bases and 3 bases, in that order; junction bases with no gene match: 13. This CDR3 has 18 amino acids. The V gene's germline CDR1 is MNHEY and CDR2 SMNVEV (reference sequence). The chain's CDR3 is CASSLEGQGVGRDTEAFF. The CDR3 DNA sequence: TGTGCCAGCAGTTTAGAGGGACAGGGAGTGGGACGGGACACTGAAGCTTTCTTT.

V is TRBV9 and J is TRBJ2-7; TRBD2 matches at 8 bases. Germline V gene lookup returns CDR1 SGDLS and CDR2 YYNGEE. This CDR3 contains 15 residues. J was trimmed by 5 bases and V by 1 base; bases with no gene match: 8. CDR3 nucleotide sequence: TGTGCCAGCAGCGTATCGGGAGGGATCATCGACGAGCAGTACTTC. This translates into CASSVSGGIIDEQYF.

DNA for the CDR3: TGCAGCGTTGATCCTGGGGGGGCCGATGAGCAGTTCTTC. Protein sequence: CSVDPGGADEQFF. V and J are TRBV29-1 and TRBJ2-1, with a weak D call TRBD2 (7 bases). Germline loops: CDR1 SQVTM, CDR2 ANQGSEA. With 3 bases removed from V and 8 bases from J, the gap between germline ends came to 14 bases. The CDR3 loop spans 13 amino acids.